The 17 T cell receptor beta chains below all came from one sample that was sequenced in a study of neurological immune-mediated disorders. TCRdb fed the 5' RACE reads into MiXCR, producing one record per CDR3 protein. The sample includes around 51,000 distinct CDR3 sequences, about 13% of them seen just once. Regarding time point: longitudinal time-point 3. Sequencing was performed on PBMCs. The source is a male donor with HTLV-1-associated myelopathy (HAM/TSP).

The chain employs TRBV20-1 and TRBJ1-1; weak D call: TRBD1 (5 bases). Looked up from germline, CDR1 is DFQATT and CDR2 is SNEGSKA (reference sequence). V was clipped by 4 bases and J by 2 bases, with 17 bases between them. CDR3 length equals 15 residues. CDR3 sequence: CSATARARVNTEAFF. The CDR3 nucleotides read TGCAGTGCTACAGCCCGAGCCAGGGTTAACACTGAAGCTTTCTTT.

This clonotype was recorded many times. V is TRBV9 and J is TRBJ2-7; 7 bases fit TRBD1. Germline CDR1 reads SGDLS; CDR2 reads YYNGEE. CDR3 length: 14 amino acids. Losses at the gene ends were 3 bases for V and 6 bases for J; bases not matched to a gene: 9. In DNA form, the CDR3 reads TGTGCCAGCAGCGCCGGCAGGGGGTCGGGCGAGCAGTACTTC. Protein product: CASSAGRGSGEQYF.

The rearrangement uses TRBV25-1 and TRBJ1-5, with D perhaps matching TRBD1 (5 bases). Deletions cut 2 bases from V and 12 bases from J, with 17 bases between. The germline V gene has CDR1 MGHDK and CDR2 SYGVNS. The CDR3 extends over 14 amino acids. Here the CDR3 DNA reads TGTGCCAGCAGTGAAGAGGGGCCAGTGGGAGTCCAGCATTTT. Translation: CASSEEGPVGVQHF. Full variable domain (rest looked up from reference TRBV25-1 and TRBJ1-5): EADIYQTPRYLVIGTGKKITLECSQTMGHDKMYWYQQDPGMELHLIHYSYGVNSTEKGDLSSESTVSRIRTEHFPLTLESARPSHTSQYLCASSEEGPVGVQHFGDGTRLSIL.

This clonotype showed up many times. This sequence joins TRBV9 and TRBJ2-7; 7 nucleotides line up with TRBD1. Per germline, CDR1 SGDLS and CDR2 YYNGEE. With V trimmed by 0 bases and J by 6 bases, 3 bases remained unmatched. The CDR3 runs to 13 residues. The CDR3: CASSVGTGAEQYF. Written as DNA, the CDR3 is TGTGCCAGCAGCGTAGGGACAGGCGCCGAGCAGTACTTC.

This clonotype showed up many times. The chain carries TRBV11-3 and TRBJ2-5; maybe TRBD2 (7 bases). The V end was cut by 3 bases, the J end by 5 bases, with 10 bases between. CDR1 and CDR2 (germline): SGHNT, YENEEA. CDR3 length: 13 residues. For the CDR3, the DNA is TGTGCCAGCAGCTTGGGGGGGCGGGAGACCCAGTACTTC. It encodes CASSLGGRETQYF. The variable domain in full, completed from reference TRBV11-3 and TRBJ2-5, reads EAGVVQSPRYKIIEKKQPVAFWCNPISGHNTLYWYLQNLGQGPELLIRYENEEAVDDSQLPKDRFSAERLKGVDSTLKIQPAELGDSAVYLCASSLGGRETQYFGPGTRLLVL.

The chain links TRBV27 to TRBJ1-1; perhaps TRBD1 as D (5 bases). The CDR3 consists of 16 residues. Germline values: CDR1 MNHEY, CDR2 SMNVEV (reference sequence). V was trimmed by 7 bases and J by 1 base, leaving 19 bases between them. CDR3 in amino acids: CASNNLGRAGNTEAFF. CDR3 in DNA: TGTGCCAGCAACAATTTGGGCAGGGCGGGGAACACTGAAGCTTTCTTT.

This clonotype is medium-sized in the sample. The chain joins TRBV4-3 to TRBJ1-4; D remains ambiguous. The CDR3 runs to 16 residues. Germline CDR1 LGHNA, CDR2 YSLEER. Deletions cut 1 base from V and 4 bases from J, with 13 bases between. CDR3 residues: CASSQGDTSLNEKLFF. In nucleotides, the CDR3 is TGCGCCAGCAGCCAAGGAGACACAAGCCTTAATGAAAAACTGTTTTTT.

This chain connects TRBV6-4 to TRBJ2-1; D is unresolved. This CDR3 region has 13 residues. The V end was cut by 4 bases, the J end by 9 bases, with 13 bases between. Germline V gene lookup returns CDR1 MRHNA and CDR2 SNTAGT. The CDR3 spells CASSVVMGLEQFF. DNA for the CDR3: TGTGCCAGCAGTGTCGTCATGGGTCTTGAGCAGTTCTTC.

The table lists this clonotype with many counts. The chain has TRBV5-1 and TRBJ2-5; weak D call: TRBD2 (7 bases). Per the germline V gene, CDR1 is SGHRS and CDR2 is YFSETQ. V was clipped by 1 base and J by 4 bases, with 14 bases between them. This CDR3 has 15 amino acids. CDR3 in amino acids: CASSLTGGAGETQYF. The CDR3 region has the DNA TGCGCCAGCAGCTTGACGGGGGGCGCGGGAGAGACCCAGTACTTC.

This clonotype occurred many times. V and J are TRBV20-1 and TRBJ1-5; tentatively, D is TRBD1 (6 bases). This CDR3 has 15 residues. Trimming stripped 2 bases from V and 5 bases from J, with 16 bases between. CDR1 and CDR2 (germline): DFQATT, SNEGSKA (reference sequence). The CDR3 DNA is TGCAGTGCTAGAATCCACAGGGCGGGGGATCAGCCCCAGCATTTT. This translates into CSARIHRAGDQPQHF.

This clonotype has ten or more counts. The rearrangement links TRBV5-1 to TRBJ2-6; D might be TRBD1 or TRBD2, each matching 5 bases. Trimming shortened V by 0 bases and J by 0 bases, and 7 bases separated the two germline ends. Germline assignment: CDR1 SGHRS and CDR2 YFSETQ. This CDR3 has 16 amino acids. The CDR3 region has the DNA TGCGCCAGCAGCTTGGGGGGGAACTCTGGGGCCAACGTCCTGACTTTC. The encoded protein is CASSLGGNSGANVLTF.

Many counts were recorded for this clonotype. This sequence joins TRBV7-9 and TRBJ2-3; D unresolved. Germline CDR1 SEHNR, CDR2 FQNEAQ (reference sequence). This CDR3 spans 12 amino acids. Trimming stripped 1 base from V and 6 bases from J, with 5 bases between. CDR3 bases: TGTGCCAGCAGCTTAGATAAGGATACGCAGTATTTT. It codes for CASSLDKDTQYF.

This clonotype was recorded at least ten times. The chain joins TRBV5-1 to TRBJ2-5, with a possible D match to TRBD1 (6 bases). V dropped 2 bases and J dropped 5 bases, with 13 bases sitting between them. Germline values: CDR1 SGHRS, CDR2 YFSETQ. The CDR3 consists of 14 residues. The CDR3 nucleotides are TGCGCCAGCAGCTTCGAAGGGGGTGGGGAGACCCAGTACTTC. It is translated as CASSFEGGGETQYF.

In this sample, this clonotype is medium-sized (0.01 to 0.1%). V and J are TRBV7-2 and TRBJ2-5, with D perhaps TRBD1 (5 bases). Trimming left V 6 bases short and J 4 bases short, with 15 bases between. The CDR3 has 14 amino acids. Looked up from germline, CDR1 is SGHTA and CDR2 is FQGNSA. CDR3 nucleotides: TGTGCCAGCAGAAGGCAGGGTGGCTTAGAGACCCAGTACTTC. Protein product: CASRRQGGLETQYF.

The genes are TRBV10-3 and TRBJ2-7; TRBD1 matches 10 bases. The V gene end was trimmed by 4 bases and the J gene end by 5 bases; junction bases not matched to a gene: 11. CDR3 length equals 16 residues. Per the germline V gene, CDR1 is ENHRY and CDR2 is SYGVKD. In nucleotides, the CDR3 is TGTGCCATCAGTGGACCGGGACAGGGGATTAGCGACGAGCAGTACTTC. This codes for CAISGPGQGISDEQYF.

This clonotype is medium-sized in the sample. The chain links TRBV20-1 to TRBJ2-7; possible D gene TRBD1, 5 bases. Germline V gives CDR1 DFQATT, CDR2 SNEGSKA (reference sequence). There are 15 residues in the CDR3. Deletions cut 0 bases from V and 5 bases from J, with 17 bases between. This CDR3 is CSARDLVQVIHEQYF. In DNA form, the CDR3 reads TGCAGTGCTAGAGATCTTGTACAGGTCATCCACGAGCAGTACTTC.

This clonotype was recorded many times. The chain links TRBV5-1 to TRBJ1-1; tentatively, D is TRBD1 (5 bases). Trimming removed 2 bases at V and 0 bases at J, with 8 bases between. Germline lookup yields CDR1 SGHRS and CDR2 YFSETQ. This CDR3 is built from 14 residues. CDR3 coding DNA: TGCGCCAGCAGCTTTGGGACCCTGAACACTGAAGCTTTCTTT. Translation gives CASSFGTLNTEAFF.